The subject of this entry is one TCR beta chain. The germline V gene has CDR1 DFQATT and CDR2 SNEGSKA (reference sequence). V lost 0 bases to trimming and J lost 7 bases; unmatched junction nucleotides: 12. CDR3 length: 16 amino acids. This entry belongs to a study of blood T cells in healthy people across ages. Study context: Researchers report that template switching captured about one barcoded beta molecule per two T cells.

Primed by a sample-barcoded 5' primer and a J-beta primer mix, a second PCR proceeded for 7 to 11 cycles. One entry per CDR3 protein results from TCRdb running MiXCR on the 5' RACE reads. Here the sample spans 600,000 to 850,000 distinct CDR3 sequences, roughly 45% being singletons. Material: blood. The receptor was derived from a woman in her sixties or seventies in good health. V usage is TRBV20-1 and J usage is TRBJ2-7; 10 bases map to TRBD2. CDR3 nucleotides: TGCAGTGCTAGAGACCCAGCGGGGGGGCCCTACAATGAGCAGTACTTC. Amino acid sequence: CSARDPAGGPYNEQYF.